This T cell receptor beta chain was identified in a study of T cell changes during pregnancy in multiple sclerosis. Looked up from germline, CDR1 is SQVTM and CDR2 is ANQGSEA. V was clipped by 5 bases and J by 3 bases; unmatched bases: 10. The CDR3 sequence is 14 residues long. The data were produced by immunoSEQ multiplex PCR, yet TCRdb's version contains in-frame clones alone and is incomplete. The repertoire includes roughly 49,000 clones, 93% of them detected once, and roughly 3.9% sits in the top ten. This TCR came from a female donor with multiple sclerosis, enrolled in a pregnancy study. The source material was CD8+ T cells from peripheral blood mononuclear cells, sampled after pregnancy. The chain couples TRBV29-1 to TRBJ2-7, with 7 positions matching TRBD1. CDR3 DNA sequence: TGCAGCGTTTATATTCGGGACAGAATCTACGAGCAGTACTTC. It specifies CSVYIRDRIYEQYF.